This T cell receptor (beta chain) was observed in a study of PD-L1 blockade in urothelial cancer. On the study more broadly: Patients had received 0 to 3 prior chemotherapy regimens. Typically, measured as a median, blood samples had 150,000 or so T cells. Study-level points and caveats: Blood TCR clonality below the median before treatment was a predictor of better survival.

As concerns this clone: Its antigen is unknown.

Profiling relied on immunoSEQ multiplex PCR, and the TCRdb table lists in-frame clones only, not all of them. The sample carries around 80,000 clones, about nine tenths recorded once. Germline trimming cut 2 bases from V and 0 bases from J; bases unmatched to any gene: 10. This CDR3 contains 18 residues. The V gene's germline CDR1 is SGHVS and CDR2 FQNEAQ. The chain employs TRBV7-8 and TRBJ2-7; 10 bases are shared with TRBD2. Source: PBMCs, taken around atezolizumab (anti-PD-L1) treatment. The TCR was taken from a woman between 65 and 79 years old with urothelial cancer. This CDR3 is CASSLQNSGRTSSYEQYF. DNA of the CDR3: TGTGCCAGCAGCTTACAAAATAGCGGGAGGACCAGCTCCTACGAGCAGTACTTC.